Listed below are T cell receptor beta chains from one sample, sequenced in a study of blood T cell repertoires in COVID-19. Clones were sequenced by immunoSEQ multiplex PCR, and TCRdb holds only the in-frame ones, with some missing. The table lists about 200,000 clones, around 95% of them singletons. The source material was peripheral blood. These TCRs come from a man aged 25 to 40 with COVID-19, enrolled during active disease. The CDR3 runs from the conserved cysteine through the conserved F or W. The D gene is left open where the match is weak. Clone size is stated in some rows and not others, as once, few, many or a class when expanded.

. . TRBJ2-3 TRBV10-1 TGCGCCAGCAGTGAGCCCGGACAGAGCACAGATACGCAGTATTTT CASSEPGQSTDTQYF
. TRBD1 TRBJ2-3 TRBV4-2 TGTGCCAGCAGCCAAATGCGACCGGGACAGGGCCCCACAGATACGCAGTATTTT CASSQMRPGQGPTDTQYF
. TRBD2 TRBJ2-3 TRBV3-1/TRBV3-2 TGTGCCAGCAGCCAAGCGGGGGGGCCTTCAGCTACGCAGTATTTT CASSQAGGPSATQYF
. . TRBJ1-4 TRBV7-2 TGTGCCAGCAGCTTAGGACACACCTCTAATGAAAAACTGTTTTTT CASSLGHTSNEKLFF
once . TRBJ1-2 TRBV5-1 TGCGCCAGCAGGACGGGAAACTATGGCTACACCTTC CASRTGNYGYTF
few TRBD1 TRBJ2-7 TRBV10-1 TGCGCCAGCAGTGTACGAGGGACAGGGGACGAGCAGTACTTC CASSVRGTGDEQYF
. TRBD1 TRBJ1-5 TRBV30 TGTGCCTGGAGTGTAAGGGGGACAGGGGAGCAGCCCCAGCATTTT CAWSVRGTGEQPQHF
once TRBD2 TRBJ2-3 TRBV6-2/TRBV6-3 TGTGCCAGCAGTTCGGCTAGCGGGGGGGAGGATACGCAGTATTTT CASSSASGGEDTQYF
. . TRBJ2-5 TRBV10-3 TGTGCCATCAGTGGAGGGGAGACCCAGTACTTC CAISGGETQYF
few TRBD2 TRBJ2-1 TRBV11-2 TGTGCCAGCAGCTTCAGCGGGGCCGAAGGGGTCTTC CASSFSGAEGVF
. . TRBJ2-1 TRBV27 TGTGCCAGCCGGCTGGGGACTTCTTACTCCAATGAGCAGTTCTTC CASRLGTSYSNEQFF
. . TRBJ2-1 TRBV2 TGTGCCAGCAGTGAAGGGCCAGGGTTGCATGAGCAGTTCTTC CASSEGPGLHEQFF
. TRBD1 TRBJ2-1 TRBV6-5 TGTGCCAGCAGCCTACAGGGGTTAAACAATGAGCAGTTCTTC CASSLQGLNNEQFF
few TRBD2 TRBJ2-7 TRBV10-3 TGTGCCATCAGACCGGGACTAGCGTCTGGGGAGCAGTACTTC CAIRPGLASGEQYF
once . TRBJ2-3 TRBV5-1 TGCGCCAGCTTTTACAGTCGGACTCGAACAGATACGCAGTATTTT CASFYSRTRTDTQYF
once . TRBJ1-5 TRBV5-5 TGTGCCAGCAGCTTTTTAGACCCCGGGAACAATCAGCCCCAGCATTTT CASSFLDPGNNQPQHF
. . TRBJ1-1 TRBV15 TGTGCCACCAGGCTCGACCAGGGGCGCACTGAAGCTTTCTTT CATRLDQGRTEAFF
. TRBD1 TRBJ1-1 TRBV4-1 TGCGCCAGCAGCCCACGACAGGGACGGCTGAACACTGAAGCTTTCTTT CASSPRQGRLNTEAFF
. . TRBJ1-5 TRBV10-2 TGCGCCAGCGGGCGACAGGTTAGCAATCAGCCCCAGCATTTT CASGRQVSNQPQHF
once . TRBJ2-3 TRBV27 TGTGCCAGCAGTTTACCGAGTCATCCAGATACGCAGTATTTT CASSLPSHPDTQYF
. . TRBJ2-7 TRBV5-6 TGTGCCAGCAGCTTTACAGGGAGCACGAAGCAGTACTTC CASSFTGSTKQYF
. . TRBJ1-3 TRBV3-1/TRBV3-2 TGTGCCAGCAGCCAGGGCTATGGTGGAAACACCATATATTTT CASSQGYGGNTIYF
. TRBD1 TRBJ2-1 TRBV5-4 TGTGCCAGCAGCTTGTGGGCAGGGGGTTACAATGAGCAGTTCTTC CASSLWAGGYNEQFF
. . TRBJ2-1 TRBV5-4 TGTGCCAGCAGCTCTACAGTGGGAGGCGATGAGCAGTTCTTC CASSSTVGGDEQFF
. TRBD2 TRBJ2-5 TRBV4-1 TGCGCCAGCAGCCCGACTAGCAGGTCGGAGACCCAGTACTTC CASSPTSRSETQYF
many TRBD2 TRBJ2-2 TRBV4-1 TGCGCCAGCAGCCAACTAGCGGGGGGGCCCGGGGAGCTGTTTTTT CASSQLAGGPGELFF
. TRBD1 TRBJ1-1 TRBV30 TGTGCCTGGAGGGACAGGGGGTACACTGAAGCTTTCTTT CAWRDRGYTEAFF
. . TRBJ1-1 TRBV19 TGTGCCAGTAGTATAGTCCCGGGTTCCACTGAAGCTTTCTTT CASSIVPGSTEAFF
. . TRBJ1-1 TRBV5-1 TGCGCCAGCAGCTTGGTGACAGGTAGGGGCACTGAAGCTTTCTTT CASSLVTGRGTEAFF
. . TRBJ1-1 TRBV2 TGTGCCAGCCGAACAGTGAACATGAACACTGAAGCTTTCTTT CASRTVNMNTEAFF
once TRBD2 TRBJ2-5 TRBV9 TGTGCCAGCAGCGTAGATGGACTAGCGAAGGAGACCCAGTACTTC CASSVDGLAKETQYF
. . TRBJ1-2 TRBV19 TGTGCCAGTAGTGTACCAGGGGAACGGGGTGGCTACACCTTC CASSVPGERGGYTF
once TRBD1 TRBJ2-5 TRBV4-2 TGTGCCAGCAGCCAAGAGTTTCAGGGGGCGGGAGAGACCCAGTACTTC CASSQEFQGAGETQYF
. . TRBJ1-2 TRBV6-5 TGTGCCAGCAGTTACTCTAACGTGGAGGACTATGGCTACACCTTC CASSYSNVEDYGYTF
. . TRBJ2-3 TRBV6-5 TGTGCCAGCAAAGCGTCGGCTAGCACAGATACGCAGTATTTT CASKASASTDTQYF
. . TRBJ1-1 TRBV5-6 TGTGCCAGCAGCTACCTTGACAGGCAAAACACTGAAGCTTTCTTT CASSYLDRQNTEAFF
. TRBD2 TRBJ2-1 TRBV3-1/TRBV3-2 TGTGCCAGCAGCCAAGATTTGCGGGGGGGGAGCAATGAGCAGTTCTTC CASSQDLRGGSNEQFF
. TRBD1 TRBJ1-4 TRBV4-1 TGCGCCAGCAGCCACGGACCCGGACAGGGGGATGAAAAACTGTTTTTT CASSHGPGQGDEKLFF
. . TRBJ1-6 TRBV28 TGTGCCAGCAGTATAACAGTTAAGAGCTCCTATAATTCACCCCTCCACTTT CASSITVKSSYNSPLHF
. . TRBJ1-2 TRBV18 TGTGCCAGCTCACCTCGGACAGATGGCTACACCTTC CASSPRTDGYTF
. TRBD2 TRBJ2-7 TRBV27 TGTGCCAGCAGCCGCGGACTAGCGGGGGCCGAGCAGTACTTC CASSRGLAGAEQYF
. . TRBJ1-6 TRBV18 TGTGCCAGCTCAGAGAGAGGGTTGGACTCACCCCTCCACTTT CASSERGLDSPLHF
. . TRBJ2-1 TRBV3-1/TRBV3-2 TGTGCCAGCAGCCAAATCCAGACTTACAATGAGCAGTTCTTC CASSQIQTYNEQFF
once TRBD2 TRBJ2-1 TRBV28 TGTGCCAGCAGAGCAAGCGGGGGGGCCCTCTGGGATGAGCAGTTCTTC CASRASGGALWDEQFF
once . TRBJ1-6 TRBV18 TGTGCCAGCTCACCACCATTGCCAGGGAATTCACCCCTCCACTTT CASSPPLPGNSPLHF
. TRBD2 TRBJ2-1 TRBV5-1 TGCGCCAGCAGCTTGTTCGCGACTAGCGGGTTCTCGGCGGGTGAGCAGTTCTTC CASSLFATSGFSAGEQFF
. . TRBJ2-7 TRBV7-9 TGTGCCAGCAGCTTAGATTTGGGCCAGGGTCAAGGCGAGCAGTACTTC CASSLDLGQGQGEQYF
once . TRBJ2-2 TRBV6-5 TGTGCCAGCAGTTGGGCAAACGGCGGGGAGCTGTTTTTT CASSWANGGELFF
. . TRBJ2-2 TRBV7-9 TGTGCCAGCAGCTTACTTCGCGGGCCCGACCTGTTTTTT CASSLLRGPDLFF
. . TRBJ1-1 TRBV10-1 TGCGCCAGCAGTGACCAAACAGGGAACACTGAAGCTTTCTTT CASSDQTGNTEAFF